This T cell receptor (beta chain) was identified during a study of blood T cell repertoires in COVID-19 (dated by TCRdb to the early 2020s). Background on the whole study: Collaborator samples came from the United States, Italy and Spain and covered acute and convalescent phases of COVID-19. Where available, HLA class I and class II types were taken from metadata supplied by the sample provider and were not determined by assay-based typing. A de-identified subject ID, COVID-19 status, age in years and sex were almost always included in the sample metadata. Subjects who had been exposed to COVID-19, were actively infected with it, or had recovered from it provided the deeply sampled blood TCRbeta repertoires that made up the dataset. Samples were obtained from the ongoing ImmuneRACE study (first 160 participants) and from over 1,000 subjects provided by 6 global collaborators. The material from the prospective study consisted of cDNA or gDNA derived from T cells, B-cell-depleted T cells, or PBMCs. The repertoires were released in a freely available public database meant as a resource for research on the immune response to SARS-CoV-2. General study outcomes and caveats: The quantity of clinical and demographic metadata differed by source and by participant and was supplied without curation.

This clone appeared a single time. The antigen this receptor binds is unknown. Base quality data are lacking; no much larger clone is found one base away. TCRbeta CDR3 regions were amplified from genomic DNA by means of the immunoSEQ Assay, a bias-controlled multiplex PCR. The published analysis was carried out like this. The number of nucleated cells in each sample was estimated from the amplification of reference gene primers within the assay. To quantify the absolute abundance of each unique TCRbeta CDR3 rearrangement, sequence reads were collapsed and filtered. For each sample, productive Simpson clonality was calculated as the square root of Simpson's diversity index over productive rearrangements. TCRdb mirrors the immuneACCESS table, restricted to in-frame sequences. Some clones are absent from its copies; in checked studies, under half trace to an unresolved V gene, and the reason for the others is unknown. V, J and clone size are taken as reported in that table, and D and trimming were inferred from the DNA itself. In all, the sample holds over 200,000 clones, and roughly 89% of those were seen once. The ten largest account for roughly 6.5% of the sample.

Trimming costs V 4 bases and J 1 base, and their ends lie 11 bases apart. Counted from cysteine to phenylalanine, this CDR3 has 14 amino acids. Just CDR3 DNA is preserved here, 42 bases in frame from base 1. Based on the germline V gene, the CDR1 and CDR2 sequences are SNHLY and FYNNEI. Samples from volunteer blood donors who had recovered from COVID-19 were contributed by a second Seattle source. The collaborating institutions used their own protocols to collect whole blood in K2EDTA tubes. Collaborator samples were shipped for TCRbeta analysis as frozen whole blood, isolated PBMCs, or DNA extracted from either sample type.

Material: peripheral blood. The receptor was derived from a man in his 60s who had recovered from COVID-19. The receptor chain draws on TRBV2 and TRBJ2-7, with TRBD2 perhaps the D gene, on 5 matching bases. The CDR3: CASSVSGLSYEQYF. The nucleotide sequence reads TGTGCCAGCAGTGTATCTGGACTTTCCTACGAGCAGTACTTC.